This T cell receptor (beta chain) is from a study of T cells expressing NK-cell markers. Germline loops: CDR1 GTSNPN, CDR2 SVGIG (reference sequence). The CDR3 has 13 residues. Using the 5' RACE reads, TCRdb records one entry per CDR3 protein without DNA. Here the sample table reports over 350,000 distinct CDR3 sequences. Overall study results and limits: Dominant NKG2C+ clonotypes accounted for roughly 1.0-7.0% of CD8+ T cells in roughly 6 donors. Several donors likewise had their CD3+CD56-NKG2C+ fraction led by these clonotypes.

Concerning this clonotype: No antigen is known for it.

The chain links TRBV30 to TRBJ2-5. This sequence originates from a woman in her 50s in good health. What was sequenced was blood T cells: a sorted CD56 or NKG2C T cell subset, CD4+ or CD8+ T cells, or bulk PBMC T cells (not recorded which). CDR3: CAWRDGIQETQYF.